The rows below give T cell receptor beta chains drawn from one sample of a study of control samples from healthy donors and cancer patients. Repertoires were generated with immunoSEQ multiplex PCR, while TCRdb's copy carries only in-frame clones and drops some. The sample lists 130,000 or so clones, more than 70% occurring once. Material: blood. The receptors come from a man aged 50-59 years in good health. Both conserved end residues are part of each CDR3. Each record gives: clone size, D gene, V gene, J gene, CDR3 protein, CDR3 DNA. D genes are given only for firm matches. The listing skips clone size in some rows; elsewhere it reads once, few, many or a size class.

>-|TRBD2|TRBV27|TRBJ2-2
CASTTILGGGLINTGELFF
TGTGCCAGCACTACTATTCTGGGCGGGGGGCTAATCAACACCGGGGAGCTGTTTTTT
>-|TRBD2|TRBV6-1|TRBJ2-5
CASSAPFSGGAGETQYF
TGTGCCAGCAGTGCCCCCTTTAGCGGGGGGGCCGGGGAGACCCAGTACTTC
>-|TRBD2|TRBV5-1|TRBJ2-5
CASSLEGGGMETQYF
TGCGCCAGCAGCTTGGAAGGCGGGGGGATGGAGACCCAGTACTTC
>-|-|TRBV9|TRBJ1-1
CASSVEQSTEAFF
TGTGCCAGCAGCGTAGAACAAAGCACTGAAGCTTTCTTT
>-|-|TRBV6-5|TRBJ1-5
CASSKMINQPQHF
TGTGCCAGCAGCAAGATGATCAATCAGCCCCAGCATTTT
>-|TRBD2|TRBV4-1|TRBJ2-3
CASSLRSSGGASVVTDTQYF
TGCGCCAGCAGCCTCCGGAGTAGCGGGGGGGCCTCGGTTGTCACAGATACGCAGTATTTT
>-|TRBD2|TRBV28|TRBJ2-7
CASTQGTSGGDEQYF
TGTGCCAGCACTCAAGGGACTAGCGGTGGGGACGAGCAGTACTTC
>-|-|TRBV30|TRBJ2-1
CAWSRDSDGEQFF
TGTGCCTGGAGCAGGGACTCGGACGGTGAGCAGTTCTTC
>-|-|TRBV29-1|TRBJ2-7
CSAVYTGRSYEQYF
TGCAGCGCCGTTTATACAGGGAGAAGCTACGAGCAGTACTTC
>-|TRBD1|TRBV18|TRBJ2-7
CASSEPGQGPVQYF
TGTGCCAGCTCAGAGCCGGGACAGGGGCCAGTCCAGTACTTC
>-|TRBD1|TRBV27|TRBJ2-6
CASSRAGQASGANVLTF
TGTGCCAGCAGTCGGGCGGGACAGGCGAGCGGGGCCAACGTCCTGACTTTC
>few|TRBD1|TRBV19|TRBJ1-2
CASSGQGRITYGYTF
TGTGCCAGTTCGGGACAGGGGAGAATAACCTATGGCTACACCTTC
>-|TRBD1|TRBV27|TRBJ1-6
CASSDRGPYNSPLHF
TGTGCCAGCAGCGACAGGGGGCCCTATAATTCACCCCTCCACTTT
>-|-|TRBV29-1|TRBJ1-2
CSVVTDTNYGYTF
TGCAGCGTTGTGACAGACACTAACTATGGCTACACCTTC
>-|-|TRBV3-1/TRBV3-2|TRBJ1-3
CASSQDTGFGNTIYF
TGTGCCAGCAGCCAAGACACAGGGTTTGGAAACACCATATATTTT
>-|TRBD1|TRBV30|TRBJ2-2
CAWSKLGQANTGELFF
TGTGCCTGGAGTAAGCTGGGACAGGCGAACACCGGGGAGCTGTTTTTT
>-|TRBD1|TRBV7-3|TRBJ2-3
CASSLDRGTDTQYF
TGTGCCAGCAGCTTAGACAGGGGGACAGATACGCAGTATTTT
>-|-|TRBV5-4|TRBJ2-5
CASSFPGETQYF
TGTGCCAGCAGCTTCCCGGGGGAGACCCAGTACTTC
>-|TRBD1|TRBV2|TRBJ1-4
CATPGEGGSTNEKLFF
TGTGCCACCCCAGGCGAAGGGGGCTCGACTAATGAAAAACTGTTTTTT
>-|TRBD1|TRBV5-4|TRBJ2-7
CASSFMGQGSPYEQYF
TGTGCCAGCAGCTTTATGGGACAGGGGTCTCCCTACGAGCAGTACTTC
>-|-|TRBV9|TRBJ2-2
CASSPNLDTGELFF
TGTGCCAGCAGCCCAAATCTAGACACCGGGGAGCTGTTTTTT
>-|-|TRBV5-6|TRBJ2-7
CASSFYSSYEQYF
TGTGCCAGCAGCTTCTATAGCTCCTACGAGCAGTACTTC
>few|-|TRBV28|TRBJ1-2
CAGASNYGYTF
TGTGCCGGCGCGTCCAACTATGGCTACACCTTC
>-|-|TRBV19|TRBJ1-3
CASTHVRRGRDSGNTIYF
TGTGCCAGTACCCACGTTCGTCGAGGCCGGGACTCTGGAAACACCATATATTTT
>-|-|TRBV18|TRBJ1-1
CASSLALIDRLNTEAFF
TGTGCCAGCTCACTTGCCTTAATCGACAGGCTGAACACTGAAGCTTTCTTT
>-|TRBD1|TRBV7-6|TRBJ1-5
CASSLGYGDRGKGQPQHF
TGTGCCAGCAGCTTAGGGTATGGTGACAGGGGAAAAGGGCAGCCCCAGCATTTT
>-|TRBD1|TRBV28|TRBJ1-1
CASSTSGTGLPEAFF
TGTGCCAGCAGTACCTCCGGGACAGGGCTGCCTGAAGCTTTCTTT
>-|-|TRBV30|TRBJ1-5
CAWSVGTNQPQHF
TGTGCCTGGAGTGTCGGGACCAATCAGCCCCAGCATTTT
>-|-|TRBV7-9|TRBJ2-3
CASSLAPGIDTQYF
TGTGCCAGCAGCTTAGCGCCTGGCATAGATACGCAGTATTTT
>-|TRBD1|TRBV12-3/TRBV12-4|TRBJ2-7
CASSRDSSYEQYF
TGTGCCAGCAGTAGGGACAGCTCCTACGAGCAGTACTTC
>-|TRBD1|TRBV10-3|TRBJ1-5
CAISTGVGNQPQHF
TGTGCCATCAGTACAGGGGTGGGCAATCAGCCCCAGCATTTT
>-|-|TRBV7-9|TRBJ2-3
CASTPVPRKRYTQYF
TGTGCCAGCACCCCCGTGCCCAGAAAGCGGTATACGCAGTATTTT